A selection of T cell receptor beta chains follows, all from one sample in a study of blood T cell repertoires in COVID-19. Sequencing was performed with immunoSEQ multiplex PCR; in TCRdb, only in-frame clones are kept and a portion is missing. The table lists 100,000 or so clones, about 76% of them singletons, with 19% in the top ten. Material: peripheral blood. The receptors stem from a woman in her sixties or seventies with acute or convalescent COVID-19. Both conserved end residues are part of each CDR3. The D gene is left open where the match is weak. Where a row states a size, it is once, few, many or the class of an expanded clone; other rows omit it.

DNA: TGTGCCAGCACCCTTAGGGGAGATACGCAGTATTTT
CDR3: CASTLRGDTQYF
J: TRBJ2-3
V: TRBV5-6
D: NA
size: NA

DNA: TGTGCCAGCGGGAACAGGGAGAACACTGAAGCTTTCTTT
CDR3: CASGNRENTEAFF
J: TRBJ1-1
V: TRBV28
D: NA
size: NA

DNA: TGTGCCAGCAGTTTCGGGGGGGCCTACAATGAGCAGTTCTTC
CDR3: CASSFGGAYNEQFF
J: TRBJ2-1
V: TRBV27
D: TRBD2
size: few

DNA: TGTGCCAGCAGCCAAGATCTTGCGATGAACACTGAAGCTTTCTTT
CDR3: CASSQDLAMNTEAFF
J: TRBJ1-1
V: TRBV4-2
D: NA
size: NA

DNA: TGTGCCAGCAGGACAGATCCAGGGGGCTGGGGCAATCAGCCCCAGCATTTT
CDR3: CASRTDPGGWGNQPQHF
J: TRBJ1-5
V: TRBV28
D: TRBD1
size: NA

DNA: TGTGCCAGCAGCTACTCTAGCGGGGGGTTATTGGATACGCAGTATTTT
CDR3: CASSYSSGGLLDTQYF
J: TRBJ2-3
V: TRBV7-2
D: TRBD2
size: NA

DNA: TGTGCCAGCCACAGCGGGCGGGGGAAGTACAATGAGCAGTTCTTC
CDR3: CASHSGRGKYNEQFF
J: TRBJ2-1
V: TRBV7-9
D: TRBD2
size: NA

DNA: TGTGCCAGCAGCTTAGATCCCGGTTCCCCTACGCAGTATTTT
CDR3: CASSLDPGSPTQYF
J: TRBJ2-3
V: TRBV7-2
D: NA
size: NA

DNA: TGTGCCAGTAAAAATAAGGACAGGGGACCCTACGAGCAGTACTTC
CDR3: CASKNKDRGPYEQYF
J: TRBJ2-7
V: TRBV19
D: TRBD1
size: NA

DNA: TGTGCCAGCAGCTTAGCGAGCGGGGGGACCTACGAGCAGTACTTC
CDR3: CASSLASGGTYEQYF
J: TRBJ2-7
V: TRBV7-9
D: TRBD2
size: NA

DNA: TGCGCCAGCAGCCTAACCCTTGCGATGTTTGACAGGGCTAACTATGGCTACACCTTC
CDR3: CASSLTLAMFDRANYGYTF
J: TRBJ1-2
V: TRBV4-3
D: TRBD1
size: NA

DNA: TGCGCCAGCAGTGAGAGCGGAAGCTCTGGAAACACCATATATTTT
CDR3: CASSESGSSGNTIYF
J: TRBJ1-3
V: TRBV10-1
D: NA
size: few

DNA: TGTGCTAGTGGTTTGAGCGGGGGGAACTACAATGAGCAGTTCTTC
CDR3: CASGLSGGNYNEQFF
J: TRBJ2-1
V: TRBV12-5
D: TRBD2
size: NA

DNA: TGTGCCAGCAGCTCCATACGGCAGGGAAGATTGAACACTGAAGCTTTCTTT
CDR3: CASSSIRQGRLNTEAFF
J: TRBJ1-1
V: TRBV5-5
D: NA
size: NA

DNA: TGTGCCAGCAGCGCCGGGACAGCCTACGAGCAGTACTTC
CDR3: CASSAGTAYEQYF
J: TRBJ2-7
V: TRBV9
D: TRBD1
size: NA

DNA: TGCGCCAGCAGCCAAGTTGCACATTCGAACACTGAAGCTTTCTTT
CDR3: CASSQVAHSNTEAFF
J: TRBJ1-1
V: TRBV4-3
D: NA
size: NA

DNA: TGCGCCAGCAGCCAAGAATTTTACTACGAGCAGTACTTC
CDR3: CASSQEFYYEQYF
J: TRBJ2-7
V: TRBV4-3
D: NA
size: NA

DNA: TGCGCCAGCAGCCCCGGGACTCCCCACACAGATACGCAGTATTTT
CDR3: CASSPGTPHTDTQYF
J: TRBJ2-3
V: TRBV5-1
D: NA
size: NA

DNA: TGTGCCAGCAGCTTTGAGCGGGGTCCCCGGCCGCAGTTCTTC
CDR3: CASSFERGPRPQFF
J: TRBJ2-1
V: TRBV5-8
D: TRBD2
size: NA

DNA: TGTGCCTGGGAGGACGGGACAGCAACTAATGAAAAACTGTTTTTT
CDR3: CAWEDGTATNEKLFF
J: TRBJ1-4
V: TRBV30
D: TRBD1
size: NA

DNA: TGTGCCAGTAGTTCCCGGACTAGCCCAGCCGGGGAGCTGTTTTTT
CDR3: CASSSRTSPAGELFF
J: TRBJ2-2
V: TRBV19
D: TRBD2
size: NA

DNA: TGCGCCAGCAGCCTCAACATACCTGGGAACACTGAAGCTTTCTTT
CDR3: CASSLNIPGNTEAFF
J: TRBJ1-1
V: TRBV4-1
D: NA
size: once

DNA: TGTGCCACCGCCTTGGGGGGAGTCTTCTTATCCGGGGATGAGCAGTTCTTC
CDR3: CATALGGVFLSGDEQFF
J: TRBJ2-1
V: TRBV24-1
D: NA
size: NA

DNA: TGTGCCTGTAATCCACGTCAGTCCCGGGACAGGGTGAACACTGAAGCTTTCTTT
CDR3: CACNPRQSRDRVNTEAFF
J: TRBJ1-1
V: TRBV30
D: TRBD1
size: few

DNA: TGTGCCAGCAGCAGACAGTTCCCTAGCACAGATACGCAGTATTTT
CDR3: CASSRQFPSTDTQYF
J: TRBJ2-3
V: TRBV7-9
D: NA
size: few

DNA: TGTGCCAGCAGGAAGCCACCGAGCTCCTACGAGCAGTACTTC
CDR3: CASRKPPSSYEQYF
J: TRBJ2-7
V: TRBV6-5
D: NA
size: once